A selection of T cell receptor beta chains follows, all from one sample in a study of somatic mutations in cytotoxic T cells in rheumatoid arthritis. TCRdb's table, derived via immunoSEQ multiplex PCR, lists solely in-frame clones and lacks some. This sample has 13,000 to 15,000 clones, with around 68% found just once. What was sequenced was CD8+ T cells sorted from blood. The receptors shown here come from an adult with rheumatoid arthritis. Both conserved end residues are part of each CDR3.

V | CDR3
TRBV11-2 | CASSRRGYTNTEAFF
TRBV18 | CASSPLSFSGGDTQETQYF
TRBV10-3 | CAISESKGGGEKLFF
TRBV7-9 | CASSGWTGPSSYEQYF
TRBV29-1 | CSAPGTSEGEQFF
TRBV30 | CAFRTSGGPYNEQFF
TRBV21-1 | CASTLRTPAHNYEQYF
TRBV20-1 | CSASRVYEQYF
TRBV27 | CASSFRRRGAQETQYF
TRBV2 | CASTPGRTEAFF
TRBV19 | CASSPGGNTGELFF
TRBV27 | CASRAGNTEAFF
TRBV9 | CASSVSRTGADTQYF
TRBV19 | CASSITRRGVDTEAFF
TRBV7-9 | CASSLALEGDGYTF
TRBV7-9 | CASSRRDIGGNTIYF
TRBV7-9 | CASSSLPDTQYF
TRBV6-5 | CASSYLPQGNTEAFF
TRBV29-1 | CSAIKGGLGADTQYF
TRBV5-6 | CASSFGTTPKQYF
TRBV27 | CASSFGRDNEQFF
TRBV5-6 | CASSGGAGTDTQYF
TRBV6-6 | CASSYGPQHF
TRBV29-1 | CSVEAPSGGLYEQYF
TRBV10-2 | CASSGYRTGVGDYGYTF
TRBV4-1 | CASSQGIPGGWSNQPQHF
TRBV5-6 | CASSRTTGWVGSPLHF
TRBV6-4 | CASSEGTGELFF
TRBV4-1 | CASSQTTGDGTEAFF
TRBV9 | CASSGGQNNEQFF
TRBV4-1 | CASSLLIAGRSSYEQYF
TRBV6-6 | CASSRSKGLFEKLFF